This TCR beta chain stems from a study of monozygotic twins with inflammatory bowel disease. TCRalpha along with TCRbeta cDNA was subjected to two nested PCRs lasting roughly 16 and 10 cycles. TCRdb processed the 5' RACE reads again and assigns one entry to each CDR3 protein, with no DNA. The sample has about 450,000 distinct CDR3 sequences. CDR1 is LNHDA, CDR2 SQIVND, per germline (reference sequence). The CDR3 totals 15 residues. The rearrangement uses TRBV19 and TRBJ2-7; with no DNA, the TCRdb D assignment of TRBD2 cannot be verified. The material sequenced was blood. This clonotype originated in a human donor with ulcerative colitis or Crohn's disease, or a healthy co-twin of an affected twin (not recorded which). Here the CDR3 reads CASSMGGSYSYEQYF.